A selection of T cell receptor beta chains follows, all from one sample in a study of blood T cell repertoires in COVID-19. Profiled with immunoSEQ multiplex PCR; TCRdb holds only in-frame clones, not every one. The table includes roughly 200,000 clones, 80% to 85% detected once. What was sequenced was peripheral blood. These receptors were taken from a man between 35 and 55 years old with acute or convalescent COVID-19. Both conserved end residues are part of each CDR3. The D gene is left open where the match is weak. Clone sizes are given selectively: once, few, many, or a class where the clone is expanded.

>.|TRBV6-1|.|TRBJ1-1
CASSDTLANTEAFF
TGTGCCAGCAGTGATACTTTAGCGAACACTGAAGCTTTCTTT
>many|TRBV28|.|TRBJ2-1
CASSLGFRDEQFF
TGTGCCAGCAGTTTAGGTTTCAGGGATGAGCAGTTCTTC
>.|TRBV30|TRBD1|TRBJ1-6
CAWSRDSQNSPLHF
TGTGCCTGGAGCCGGGACAGCCAGAATTCACCCCTCCACTTT
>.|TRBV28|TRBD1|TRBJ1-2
CASSYPRQGARGYTF
TGTGCCAGCAGTTACCCACGACAGGGGGCTAGAGGCTACACCTTC
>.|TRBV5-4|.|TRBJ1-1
CASSFLSDWNTEAFF
TGTGCCAGCAGCTTCTTATCGGACTGGAACACTGAAGCTTTCTTT
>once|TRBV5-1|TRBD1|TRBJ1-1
CASSSGQGFNTEAFF
TGCGCCAGCAGCTCGGGACAGGGCTTCAACACTGAAGCTTTCTTT
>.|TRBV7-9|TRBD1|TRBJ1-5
CASSFKGQGSNQPQHF
TGTGCCAGCAGCTTCAAGGGACAGGGAAGCAATCAGCCCCAGCATTTT
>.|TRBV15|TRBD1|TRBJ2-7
CATSTVPGQGQQYF
TGTGCCACCAGCACCGTCCCGGGACAGGGACAGCAGTACTTC
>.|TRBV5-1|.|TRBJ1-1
CASSLVPGARTEAFF
TGCGCCAGCAGCTTGGTGCCAGGGGCGCGAACTGAAGCTTTCTTT
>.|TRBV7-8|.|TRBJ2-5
CASSQSAGGETQYF
TGTGCCAGCAGCCAGAGCGCCGGAGGGGAGACCCAGTACTTC
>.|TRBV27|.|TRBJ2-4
CASSLDRAGNIQYF
TGTGCCAGCAGTTTAGATAGGGCAGGGAACATTCAGTACTTC
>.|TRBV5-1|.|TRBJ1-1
CASSREAGRNTEAFF
TGCGCCAGCAGCCGGGAGGCCGGCCGGAACACTGAAGCTTTCTTT
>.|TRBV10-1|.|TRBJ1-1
CASSATAVNTEAFF
TGCGCCAGCAGTGCGACAGCCGTGAACACTGAAGCTTTCTTT
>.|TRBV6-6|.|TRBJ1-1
CASGRKNTEAFF
TGTGCCAGCGGGCGTAAGAACACTGAAGCTTTCTTT
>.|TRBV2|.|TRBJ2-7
CASRAPEPYEQYF
TGTGCCAGCAGAGCGCCTGAACCCTACGAGCAGTACTTC
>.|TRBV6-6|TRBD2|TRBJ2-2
CASSRSGLASDTGELFF
TGTGCCAGCAGCCGATCCGGACTAGCGAGCGACACCGGGGAGCTGTTTTTT
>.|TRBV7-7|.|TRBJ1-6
CASSPTKNSPLHF
TGTGCCAGCAGCCCTACGAAGAATTCACCCCTCCACTTT